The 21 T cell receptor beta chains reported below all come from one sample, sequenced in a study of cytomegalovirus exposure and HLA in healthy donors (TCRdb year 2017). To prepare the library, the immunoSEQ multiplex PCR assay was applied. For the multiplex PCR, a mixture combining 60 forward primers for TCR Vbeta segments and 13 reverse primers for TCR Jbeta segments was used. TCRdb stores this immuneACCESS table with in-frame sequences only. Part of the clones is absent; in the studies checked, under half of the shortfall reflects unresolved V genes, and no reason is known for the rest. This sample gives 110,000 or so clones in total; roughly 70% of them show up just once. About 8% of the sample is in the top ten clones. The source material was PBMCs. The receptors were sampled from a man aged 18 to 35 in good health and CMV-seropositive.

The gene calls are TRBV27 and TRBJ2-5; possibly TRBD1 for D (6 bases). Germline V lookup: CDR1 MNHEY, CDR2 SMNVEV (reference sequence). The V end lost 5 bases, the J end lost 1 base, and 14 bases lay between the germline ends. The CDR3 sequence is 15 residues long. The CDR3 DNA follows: TGTGCCAGCAGTGACCAACAGGGTTCCCAAGAGACCCAGTACTTC. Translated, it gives CASSDQQGSQETQYF.

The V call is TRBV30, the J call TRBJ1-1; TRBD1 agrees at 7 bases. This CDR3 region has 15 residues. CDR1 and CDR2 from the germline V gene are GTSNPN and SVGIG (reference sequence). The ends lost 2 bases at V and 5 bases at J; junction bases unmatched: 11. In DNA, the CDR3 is TGTGCCTGGAGTATAAAGGGGGCAAGAGGTACTGAAGCTTTCTTT. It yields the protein CAWSIKGARGTEAFF.

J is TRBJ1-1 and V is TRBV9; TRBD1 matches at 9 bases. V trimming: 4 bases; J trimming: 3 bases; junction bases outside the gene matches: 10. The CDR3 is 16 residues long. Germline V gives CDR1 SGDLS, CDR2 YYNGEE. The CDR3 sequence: CASSTQTGGSDTEAFF. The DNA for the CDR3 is TGTGCCAGCAGCACGCAAACAGGGGGCTCGGACACTGAAGCTTTCTTT. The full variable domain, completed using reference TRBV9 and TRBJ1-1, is DSGVTQTPKHLITATGQRVTLRCSPRSGDLSVYWYQQSLDQGLQFLIQYYNGEERAKGNILERFSAQQFPDLHSELNLSSLELGDSALYFCASSTQTGGSDTEAFFGQGTRLTVV.

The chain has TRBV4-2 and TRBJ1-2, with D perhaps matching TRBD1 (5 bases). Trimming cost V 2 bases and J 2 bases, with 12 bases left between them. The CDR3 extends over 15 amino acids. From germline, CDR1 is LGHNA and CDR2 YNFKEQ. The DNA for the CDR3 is TGTGCCAGCAGCCAACCAATGACAGTGAACTATGGCTACACCTTC. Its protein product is CASSQPMTVNYGYTF.

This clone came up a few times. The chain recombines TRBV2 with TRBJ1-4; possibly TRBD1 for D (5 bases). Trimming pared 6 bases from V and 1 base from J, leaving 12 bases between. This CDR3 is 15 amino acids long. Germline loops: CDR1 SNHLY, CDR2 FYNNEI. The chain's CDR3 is CASRAGFLTNEKLFF. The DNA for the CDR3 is TGTGCCAGCAGGGCAGGGTTCTTAACTAATGAAAAACTGTTTTTT.

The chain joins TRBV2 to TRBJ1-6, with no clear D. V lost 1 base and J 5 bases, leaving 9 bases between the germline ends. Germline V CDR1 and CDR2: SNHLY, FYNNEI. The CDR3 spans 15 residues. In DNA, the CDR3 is TGTGCCAGCAGTGAAGAGGACTGGGATAATTCACCCCTCCACTTT. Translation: CASSEEDWDNSPLHF.

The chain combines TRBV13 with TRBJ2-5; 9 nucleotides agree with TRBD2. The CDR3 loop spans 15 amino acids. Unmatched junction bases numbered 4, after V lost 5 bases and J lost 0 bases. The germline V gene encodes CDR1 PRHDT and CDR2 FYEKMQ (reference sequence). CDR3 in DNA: TGTGCCAGCAGCCAAGCGGGGGGATACCAAGAGACCCAGTACTTC. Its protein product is CASSQAGGYQETQYF.

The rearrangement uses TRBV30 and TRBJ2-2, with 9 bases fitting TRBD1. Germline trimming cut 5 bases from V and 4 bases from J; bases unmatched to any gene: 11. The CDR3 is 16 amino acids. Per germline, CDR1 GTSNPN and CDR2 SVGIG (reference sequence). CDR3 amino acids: CAWGFRDRAFTGELFF. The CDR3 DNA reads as TGTGCCTGGGGGTTCCGGGACAGGGCTTTCACCGGGGAGCTGTTTTTT.

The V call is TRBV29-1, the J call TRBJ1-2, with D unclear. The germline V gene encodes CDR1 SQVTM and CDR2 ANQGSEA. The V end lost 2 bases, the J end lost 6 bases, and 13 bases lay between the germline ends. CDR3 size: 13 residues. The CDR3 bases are TGCAGCGTTGAAAGTCACCCGGCGGATGGCTACACCTTC. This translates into CSVESHPADGYTF.

The CDR3 sequence is CASSNWTSGGSYNEQFF. The CDR3 DNA is TGTGCCAGCAGCAACTGGACTAGCGGGGGTTCTTACAATGAGCAGTTCTTC. The V and J genes are TRBV2 and TRBJ2-1; 13 positions agree with TRBD2. Germline CDR1 SNHLY, CDR2 FYNNEI. V was pared by 6 bases and J by 4 bases, with 9 bases of the junction left unmatched. This CDR3 has 17 amino acids.

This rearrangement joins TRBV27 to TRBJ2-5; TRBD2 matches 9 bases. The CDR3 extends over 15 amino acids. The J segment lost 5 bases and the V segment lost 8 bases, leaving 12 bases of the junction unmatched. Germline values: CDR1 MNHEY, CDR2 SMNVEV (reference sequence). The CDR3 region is CASAQPGLAPETQYF. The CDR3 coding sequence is TGTGCCAGCGCCCAACCGGGACTAGCTCCCGAGACCCAGTACTTC.

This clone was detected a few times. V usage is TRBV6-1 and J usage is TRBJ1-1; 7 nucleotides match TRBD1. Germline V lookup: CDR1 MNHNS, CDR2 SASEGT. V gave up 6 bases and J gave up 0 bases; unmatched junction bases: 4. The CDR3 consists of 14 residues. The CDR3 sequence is CASSSGQLNTEAFF. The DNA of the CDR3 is TGTGCCAGCAGCTCGGGACAGCTGAACACTGAAGCTTTCTTT.

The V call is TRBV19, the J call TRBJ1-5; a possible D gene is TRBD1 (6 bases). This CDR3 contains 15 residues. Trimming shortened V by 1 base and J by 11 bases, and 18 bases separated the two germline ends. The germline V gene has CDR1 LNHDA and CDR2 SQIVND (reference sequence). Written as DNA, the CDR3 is TGTGCCAGTAGTATAGGTACACGAGGACAGCTGGCCCAGCATTTT. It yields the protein CASSIGTRGQLAQHF.

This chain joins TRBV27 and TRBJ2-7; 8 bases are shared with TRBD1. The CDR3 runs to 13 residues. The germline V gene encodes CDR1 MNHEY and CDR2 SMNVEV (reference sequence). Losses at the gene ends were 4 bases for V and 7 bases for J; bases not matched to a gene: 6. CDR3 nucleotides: TGTGCCAGCAGTTCCCAGGGGGCGGGGGAGCAGTACGTC. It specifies CASSSQGAGEQYV.

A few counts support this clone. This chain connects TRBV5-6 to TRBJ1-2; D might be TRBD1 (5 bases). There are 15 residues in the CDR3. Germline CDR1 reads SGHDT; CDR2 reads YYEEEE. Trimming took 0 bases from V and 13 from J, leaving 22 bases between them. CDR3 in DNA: TGTGCCAGCAGCTTGGTATGGGCCGACAGAGGCGGGGGCACCTTC. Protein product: CASSLVWADRGGGTF.

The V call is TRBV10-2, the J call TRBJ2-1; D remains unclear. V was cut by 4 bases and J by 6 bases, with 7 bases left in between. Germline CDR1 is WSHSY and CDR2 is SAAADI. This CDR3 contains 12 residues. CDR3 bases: TGCGCCAGCAGTGGAGTAACCAATGAGCAGTTCTTC. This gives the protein CASSGVTNEQFF.

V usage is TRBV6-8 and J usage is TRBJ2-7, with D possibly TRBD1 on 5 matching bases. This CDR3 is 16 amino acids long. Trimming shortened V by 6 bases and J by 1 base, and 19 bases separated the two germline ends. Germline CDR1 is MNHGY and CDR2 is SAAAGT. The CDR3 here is CASRPPTGPKSYEQYF. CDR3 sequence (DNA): TGTGCCAGCAGGCCCCCAACAGGTCCGAAATCCTACGAGCAGTACTTC.

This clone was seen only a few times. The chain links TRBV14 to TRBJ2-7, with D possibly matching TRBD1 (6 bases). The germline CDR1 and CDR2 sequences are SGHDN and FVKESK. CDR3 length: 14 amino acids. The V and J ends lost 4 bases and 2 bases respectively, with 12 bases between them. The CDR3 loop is CASSPLDSTYEQYF. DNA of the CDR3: TGTGCCAGCAGCCCGTTGGACAGCACCTACGAGCAGTACTTC.

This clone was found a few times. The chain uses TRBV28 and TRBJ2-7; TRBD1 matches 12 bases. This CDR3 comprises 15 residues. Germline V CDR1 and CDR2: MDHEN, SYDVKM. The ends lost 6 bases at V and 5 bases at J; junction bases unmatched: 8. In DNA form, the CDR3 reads TGTGCCAGCAGCCCCCTGGGACAGGGGGCCCACGAGCAGTACTTC. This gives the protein CASSPLGQGAHEQYF.

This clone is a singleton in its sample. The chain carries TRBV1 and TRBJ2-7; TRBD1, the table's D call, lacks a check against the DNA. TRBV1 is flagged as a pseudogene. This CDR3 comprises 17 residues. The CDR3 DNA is TGCACCAGCAGCCAAGATCAGGACGAGGGGGCAGCCTACGAGCAGTACGTC. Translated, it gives CTSSQDQDEGAAYEQYV.

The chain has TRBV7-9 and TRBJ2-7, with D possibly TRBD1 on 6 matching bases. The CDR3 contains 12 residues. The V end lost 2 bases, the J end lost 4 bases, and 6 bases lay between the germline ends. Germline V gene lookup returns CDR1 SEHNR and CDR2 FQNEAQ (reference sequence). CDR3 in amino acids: CASSLQGYEQYF. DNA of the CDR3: TGTGCCAGCAGCTTACAGGGGTACGAGCAGTACTTC. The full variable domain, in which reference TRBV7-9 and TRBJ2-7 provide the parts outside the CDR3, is DTGVSQNPRHKITKRGQNVTFRCDPISEHNRLYWYRQTLGQGPEFLTYFQNEAQLEKSRLLSDRFSAERPKGSFSTLEIQRTEQGDSAMYLCASSLQGYEQYFGPGTRLTVT.